The 31 T cell receptor beta chains below come from one sample, sequenced in a study of control samples from healthy donors and cancer patients. Repertoires were generated with immunoSEQ multiplex PCR, while TCRdb's copy carries only in-frame clones and drops some. The data contain approximately 100,000 clones, approximately 84% of them singletons. What was sequenced was PBMCs. The receptors originated from a man between 65 and 79 years old with lung cancer.

The V gene is TRBV27, the J gene TRBJ2-7; the D is unclear. Germline CDR1 is MNHEY and CDR2 is SMNVEV (reference sequence). The CDR3 is 14 residues long. V was cut by 7 bases and J by 6 bases, with 19 bases left in between. The CDR3 bases are TGTGCCAGCATGGCTTTTGGGATGCCTCTCGAGCAGTACTTC. Protein: CASMAFGMPLEQYF.

The genes are TRBV19 and TRBJ2-3, with TRBD2 matching 12 bases. In germline, CDR1 is LNHDA, CDR2 SQIVND (reference sequence). The CDR3 runs 16 residues. V lost 3 bases and J lost 5; bases outside the gene matches: 6. The CDR3 sequence is CASSISASGGGDTQYF. CDR3 DNA sequence: TGTGCCAGTAGTATCTCGGCTAGCGGGGGGGGAGATACGCAGTATTTT.

The chain links TRBV18 to TRBJ2-2; D is undetermined. The CDR3 has 15 amino acids. Trimming removed 3 bases at V and 0 bases at J, with 8 bases between. Germline values: CDR1 KGHSH, CDR2 LQKENI. CDR3 DNA: TGTGCCAGCTCACCCTACACAACGAACACCGGGGAGCTGTTTTTT. It yields the protein CASSPYTTNTGELFF.

V is TRBV23-1 and J is TRBJ1-6; D remains ambiguous. TRBV23-1 is an open reading frame whose function is uncertain. There are 18 residues in the CDR3. The ends were cut back, 0 bases at V and 0 bases at J, with 12 bases in the middle. The CDR3 DNA sequence: TGCGCCAGCAGTCAATCGTGTCCCGCGAGCTCCTATAATTCACCCCTCCACTTT. It codes for CASSQSCPASSYNSPLHF.

V is TRBV27 and J is TRBJ2-7; D is perhaps TRBD1 (6 bases). The germline CDR1 and CDR2 sequences are MNHEY and SMNVEV (reference sequence). V lost 3 bases and J lost 6, with 6 bases in between. The CDR3 has 11 residues. The CDR3 DNA reads TGTGCCAGCAGTTTGGACAGCGAGCAGTACTTC. It specifies CASSLDSEQYF.

The chain uses TRBV2 and TRBJ1-2; a weak D match, TRBD1 (5 bases). The germline gives CDR1 SNHLY, CDR2 FYNNEI. Deletions cut 4 bases from V and 1 base from J, with 10 bases between. The CDR3 contains 14 residues. As DNA, the CDR3 is TGTGCCAGCAGTGGACAGTCCCTTAACTATGGCTACACCTTC. It is translated as CASSGQSLNYGYTF.

The V call is TRBV25-1, the J call TRBJ2-1, with D tentatively TRBD1 (5 bases). The CDR3 loop spans 15 amino acids. Germline CDR1 is MGHDK and CDR2 is SYGVNS. V lost 2 bases and J 6 bases, leaving 14 bases between the germline ends. CDR3 DNA: TGTGCCAGCAGTGAAGGGCAGGGAAGGGTCAATGAGCAGTTCTTC. It specifies CASSEGQGRVNEQFF.

The chain is built from TRBV6-5 and TRBJ1-2, with a weak D call TRBD1 (5 bases). V was cut by 6 bases and J by 8 bases, with 19 bases left in between. Germline V gene sequence: CDR1 MNHEY, CDR2 SVGAGI. The CDR3 runs 14 residues. The CDR3 loop is CASRNRGEWGGYTF. CDR3 in DNA: TGTGCCAGCAGGAACCGGGGGGAATGGGGCGGCTACACCTTC.

The chain links TRBV11-2 to TRBJ2-3; 9 bases fit TRBD2. J was trimmed by 2 bases and V by 4 bases; bases with no gene match: 4. CDR1 is SGHAT and CDR2 is FQNNGV in the germline V gene. This CDR3 has 15 amino acids. The CDR3 spells CASSYRLAVTDTQYF. Here the CDR3 DNA reads TGTGCCAGCAGCTATAGACTAGCGGTCACAGATACGCAGTATTTT.

V usage is TRBV4-1 and J usage is TRBJ2-1; either TRBD1 or TRBD2 may fit D (6 bases each). Germline V lookup: CDR1 MGHRA, CDR2 YSYEKL. The V and J ends lost 1 base and 12 bases respectively, with 16 bases between them. This CDR3 has 14 residues. The CDR3 is CASSQGRGPEGQFF. The CDR3 nucleotides read TGCGCCAGCAGCCAAGGTCGGGGGCCAGAGGGGCAGTTCTTC.

The V gene is TRBV19, the J gene TRBJ2-3, with no clear D. Trimming cost V 2 bases and J 6 bases, with 12 bases left between them. Per the germline V gene, CDR1 is LNHDA and CDR2 is SQIVND (reference sequence). This CDR3 has 14 residues. The CDR3 reads CASSIWADMDTQYF. In nucleotides, the CDR3 is TGTGCCAGTAGTATATGGGCTGATATGGATACGCAGTATTTT.

The rearrangement joins TRBV5-6 to TRBJ1-6, with 11 bases aligning to TRBD1. J was trimmed by 10 bases and V by 4 bases; bases with no gene match: 7. The CDR3 extends over 15 amino acids. Germline V gene data show CDR1 as SGHDT and CDR2 as YYEEEE. The DNA of the CDR3 is TGTGCCAGCAGCGCGGGACAGGGGGTAGGGTCACCCCTCCACTTT. Protein product: CASSAGQGVGSPLHF.

This chain links TRBV7-2 with TRBJ2-3; D is perhaps TRBD1 (6 bases). Trimming cost V 6 bases and J 2 bases, with 18 bases left between them. The CDR3 runs 16 residues. The germline V gene has CDR1 SGHTA and CDR2 FQGNSA. CDR3 sequence reads: CASRRTRDIPTDTQYF. CDR3 sequence (DNA): TGTGCCAGCAGACGGACACGGGACATCCCCACAGATACGCAGTATTTT.

This chain connects TRBV30 to TRBJ1-2, with 8 bases fitting TRBD1. From germline, CDR1 is GTSNPN and CDR2 SVGIG (reference sequence). The CDR3 consists of 13 residues. With V trimmed by 2 bases and J by 8 bases, 7 bases remained unmatched. The CDR3 here is CAWSIQGAGGYTF. DNA for the CDR3: TGTGCCTGGAGTATCCAGGGGGCTGGCGGCTACACCTTC.

The chain recombines TRBV20-1 with TRBJ2-1; TRBD2 matches at 9 bases. Germline assignment: CDR1 DFQATT and CDR2 SNEGSKA (reference sequence). This CDR3 is 14 amino acids long. V shed 3 bases and J 8 bases; nucleotides not matched to a gene: 8. The CDR3 sequence is CSASQGGGAYEQFF. In DNA, the CDR3 is TGCAGTGCTAGTCAGGGCGGGGGGGCGTATGAGCAGTTCTTC.

V usage is TRBV19 and J usage is TRBJ1-2, with D unresolved. Looked up from germline, CDR1 is LNHDA and CDR2 is SQIVND (reference sequence). With 7 bases removed from V and 5 bases from J, the gap between germline ends came to 17 bases. This CDR3 is 14 amino acids long. The CDR3, as DNA: TGTGCCAGTACCTCTCAGCAAGGTTCGTATGGCTACACCTTC. This gives the protein CASTSQQGSYGYTF.

This clone occurred a few times. The gene calls are TRBV5-5 and TRBJ1-5, with a weak D call TRBD1 (5 bases). Germline CDR1 is SGHKS and CDR2 is YYEKEE (reference sequence). The V and J ends lost 0 bases and 3 bases respectively, with 13 bases between them. This CDR3 contains 16 residues. In nucleotides, the CDR3 is TGTGCCAGCAGCTTGGTCCCGACGGGGCCCAATCAGCCCCAGCATTTT. Translating gives CASSLVPTGPNQPQHF.

The V gene is TRBV11-1, the J gene TRBJ2-1, with 13 bases matching TRBD2. From germline, CDR1 is SGHAT and CDR2 FQDESV (reference sequence). The CDR3 is made up of 15 amino acids. J gave up 10 bases and V 5 bases, and 8 bases lay outside the gene matches. DNA for the CDR3: TGTGCCAGCAGCCTCGGACTAGCGGGGGCACAGGAGCAGTTCTTC. Translation gives CASSLGLAGAQEQFF.

This clone was counted a few times. This chain connects TRBV7-2 to TRBJ2-1; D is unresolved. This CDR3 is built from 12 residues. Trimming removed 3 bases at V and 3 bases at J, with 3 bases between. In germline, CDR1 is SGHTA, CDR2 FQGNSA. In DNA, the CDR3 is TGTGCCAGCAGCTTTAACTACAATGAGCAGTTCTTC. Its translation is CASSFNYNEQFF.

CDR3 DNA: TGTGCCAGCAGGGGAGACAGGTTCGGGTTTGGCTACACCTTC. Translating gives CASRGDRFGFGYTF. The V gene is TRBV9, the J gene TRBJ1-2; D might be TRBD1 (6 bases). This CDR3 has 14 amino acids. V lost 5 bases, J lost 7 bases, and 18 bases lay in between. Germline loops: CDR1 SGDLS, CDR2 YYNGEE.

The J gene is TRBJ2-7, the V gene TRBV19, with TRBD2 matching 10 bases. The CDR3 length is 15 residues. Germline V gene sequence: CDR1 LNHDA, CDR2 SQIVND (reference sequence). With V trimmed by 5 bases and J by 7 bases, 11 bases remained unmatched. The CDR3 region has the DNA TGTGCCAGTAGTCTCGGGACTAGCGCATCACGTGAGCAGTACTTC. Its translation is CASSLGTSASREQYF.

The sample holds one count of this clone. The DNA of the CDR3 is TGCGCCAGCTCGAATGGGGGTACGAACACTGAAGCTTTCTTT. Its translation: CASSNGGTNTEAFF. The rearrangement links TRBV5-1 to TRBJ1-1, with D maybe TRBD1 (5 bases). V gave up 7 bases and J gave up 1 base, with 14 bases separating them. Looked up from germline, CDR1 is SGHRS and CDR2 is YFSETQ. The CDR3 is made up of 14 amino acids.

The chain couples TRBV9 to TRBJ2-3; 7 bases match TRBD2. Unmatched junction bases numbered 5, after V lost 0 bases and J lost 4 bases. The CDR3 contains 15 residues. CDR1 is SGDLS and CDR2 is YYNGEE in the germline V gene. The CDR3 region has the DNA TGTGCCAGCAGCGTAGGCGCGGGGGTATCAGATACGCAGTATTTT. Protein: CASSVGAGVSDTQYF.

The chain couples TRBV12-3 or TRBV12-4 to TRBJ1-1, with D maybe TRBD1 (5 bases). V dropped 6 bases and J dropped 1 base, with 9 bases sitting between them. The CDR3 has 13 residues. CDR3 sequence reads: CASRVGQNTEAFF. The CDR3 DNA reads as TGTGCCAGCAGAGTCGGACAGAACACTGAAGCTTTCTTT.

This chain joins TRBV9 and TRBJ1-2, with D unresolved. The CDR3 totals 10 residues. V lost 7 bases and J 13 bases, leaving 14 bases between the germline ends. In germline, CDR1 is SGDLS, CDR2 YYNGEE. DNA for the CDR3: TGTGCCAGCTCGCGACTCGGGGTCACCTTC. Residues: CASSRLGVTF.

This clone was seen more than once but under ten times. The chain has TRBV25-1 and TRBJ1-2; D might be TRBD1 (6 bases). This CDR3 region has 15 residues. V lost 6 bases and J lost 3, with 17 bases in between. CDR1 and CDR2 (germline): MGHDK, SYGVNS. The DNA for the CDR3 is TGTGCCAGCAGCCCAGAATACGGACAGCACTATGGCTACACCTTC. It is translated as CASSPEYGQHYGYTF.

CDR3 loop: CASRGQSYGQYF. The DNA for the CDR3 is TGTGCCAGCAGGGGACAGTCTTATGGGCAGTACTTC. The chain combines TRBV11-2 with TRBJ2-7, with TRBD1 matching over 7 bases. CDR3 length: 12 residues. V was pared by 6 bases and J by 9 bases, with 8 bases of the junction left unmatched. CDR1 is SGHAT and CDR2 is FQNNGV in the germline V gene.

V and J are TRBV9 and TRBJ1-2; D is unclear. The V end was cut by 0 bases, the J end by 4 bases, with 13 bases between. Germline V gene data show CDR1 as SGDLS and CDR2 as YYNGEE. The CDR3 contains 15 residues. The CDR3 sequence: CASSVGTTPLYGYTF. CDR3 coding DNA: TGTGCCAGCAGCGTAGGGACCACCCCCCTCTATGGCTACACCTTC.

CDR3: CASSLYPGNEQFF. In nucleotides, the CDR3 is TGTGCCAGCAGCCTATACCCAGGGAATGAGCAGTTCTTC. This chain uses TRBV6-6 with TRBJ2-1; D is perhaps TRBD1 (5 bases). The CDR3 covers 13 residues. The V end lost 6 bases, the J end lost 7 bases, and 13 bases lay between the germline ends. CDR1 and CDR2 from the germline V gene are MNHNY and SVGAGI (reference sequence).

The rearrangement uses TRBV3-1 (or the pseudogene TRBV3-2) and TRBJ2-3, with 9 bases lining up with TRBD2. The germline CDR1 and CDR2 sequences are LGHDT and YNNKEL (reference sequence). The CDR3 sequence is 17 residues long. Trimming at V came to 2 bases and at J to 4 bases, leaving 10 bases not matched to a gene. CDR3 coding DNA: TGTGCCAGCAGCCAATTCCGTGCGGGGGGGGTGGCAGATACGCAGTATTTT. Translation: CASSQFRAGGVADTQYF.

This chain uses TRBV19 with TRBJ2-5, with D possibly being TRBD2 (5 bases). This CDR3 has 15 amino acids. Germline assignment: CDR1 LNHDA and CDR2 SQIVND (reference sequence). The V end lost 4 bases, the J end lost 4 bases, and 16 bases lay between the germline ends. CDR3 protein: CASSNRADGGETQYF. The CDR3 DNA is TGTGCCAGTAGTAACCGGGCCGACGGAGGAGAGACCCAGTACTTC.